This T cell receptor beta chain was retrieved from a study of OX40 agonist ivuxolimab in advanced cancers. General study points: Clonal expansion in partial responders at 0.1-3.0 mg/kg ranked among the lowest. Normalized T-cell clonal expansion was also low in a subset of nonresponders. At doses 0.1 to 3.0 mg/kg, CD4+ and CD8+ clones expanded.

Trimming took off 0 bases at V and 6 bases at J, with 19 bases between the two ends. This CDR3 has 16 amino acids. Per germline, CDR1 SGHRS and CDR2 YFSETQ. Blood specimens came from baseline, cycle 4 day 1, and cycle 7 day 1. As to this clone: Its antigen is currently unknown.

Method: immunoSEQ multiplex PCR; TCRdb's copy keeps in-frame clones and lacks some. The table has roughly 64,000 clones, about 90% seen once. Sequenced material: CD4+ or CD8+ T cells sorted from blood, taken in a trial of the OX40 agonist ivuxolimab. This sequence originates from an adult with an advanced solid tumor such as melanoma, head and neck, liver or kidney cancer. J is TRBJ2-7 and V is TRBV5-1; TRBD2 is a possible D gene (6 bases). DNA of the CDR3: TGCGCCAGCAGCTTGGCCCGAGGCGGGGTTGGAGCCGAGCAGTACTTC. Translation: CASSLARGGVGAEQYF.